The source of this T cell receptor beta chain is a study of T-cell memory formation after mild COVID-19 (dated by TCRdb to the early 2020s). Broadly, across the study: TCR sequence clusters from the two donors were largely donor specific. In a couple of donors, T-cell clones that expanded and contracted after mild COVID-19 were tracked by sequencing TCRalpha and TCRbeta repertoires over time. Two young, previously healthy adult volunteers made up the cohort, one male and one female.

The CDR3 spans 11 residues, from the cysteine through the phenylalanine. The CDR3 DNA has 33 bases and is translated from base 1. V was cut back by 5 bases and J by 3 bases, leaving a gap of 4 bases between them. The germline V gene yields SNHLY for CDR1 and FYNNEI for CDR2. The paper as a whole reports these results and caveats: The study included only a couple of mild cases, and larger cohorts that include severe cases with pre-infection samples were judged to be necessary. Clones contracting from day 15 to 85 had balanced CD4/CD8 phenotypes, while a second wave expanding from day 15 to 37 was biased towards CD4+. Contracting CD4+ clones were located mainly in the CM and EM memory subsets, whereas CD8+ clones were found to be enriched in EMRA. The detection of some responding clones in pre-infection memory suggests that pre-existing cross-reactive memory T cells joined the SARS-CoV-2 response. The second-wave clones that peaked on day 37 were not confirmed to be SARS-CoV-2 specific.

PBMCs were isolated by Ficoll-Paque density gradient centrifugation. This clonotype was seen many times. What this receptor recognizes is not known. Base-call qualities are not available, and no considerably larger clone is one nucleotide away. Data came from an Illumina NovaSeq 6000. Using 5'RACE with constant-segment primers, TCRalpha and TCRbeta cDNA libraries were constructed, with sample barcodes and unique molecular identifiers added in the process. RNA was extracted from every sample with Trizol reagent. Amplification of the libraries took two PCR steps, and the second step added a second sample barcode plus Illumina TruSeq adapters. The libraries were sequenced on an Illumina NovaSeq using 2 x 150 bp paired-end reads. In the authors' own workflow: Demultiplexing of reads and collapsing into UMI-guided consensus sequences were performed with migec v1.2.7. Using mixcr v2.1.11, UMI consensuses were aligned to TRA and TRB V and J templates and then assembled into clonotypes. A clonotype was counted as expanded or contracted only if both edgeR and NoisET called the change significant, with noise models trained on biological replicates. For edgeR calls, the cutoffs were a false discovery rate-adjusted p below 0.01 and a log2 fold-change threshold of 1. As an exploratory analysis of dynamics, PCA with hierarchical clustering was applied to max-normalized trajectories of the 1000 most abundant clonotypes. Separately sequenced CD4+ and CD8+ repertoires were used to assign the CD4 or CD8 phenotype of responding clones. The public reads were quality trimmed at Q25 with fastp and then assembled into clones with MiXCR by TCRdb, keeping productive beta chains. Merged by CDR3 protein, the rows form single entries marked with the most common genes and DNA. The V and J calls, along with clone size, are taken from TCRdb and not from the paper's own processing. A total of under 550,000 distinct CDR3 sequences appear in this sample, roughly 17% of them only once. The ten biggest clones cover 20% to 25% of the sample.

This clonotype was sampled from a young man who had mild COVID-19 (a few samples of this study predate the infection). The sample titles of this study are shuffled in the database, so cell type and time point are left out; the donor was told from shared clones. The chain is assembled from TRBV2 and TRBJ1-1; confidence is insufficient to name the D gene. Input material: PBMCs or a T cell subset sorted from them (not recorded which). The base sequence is TGTGCCAGCAGTTATGACACTGAAGCTTTCTTT. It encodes CASSYDTEAFF.